The rows below give T cell receptor beta chains drawn from one sample of a study of OX40 agonist ivuxolimab in advanced cancers. The assay was immunoSEQ multiplex PCR, and TCRdb's table has in-frame clones only and misses some. The repertoire has around 90,000 clones, about 90% of them found once; the top ten carry roughly 1.1%. Sample: CD4+ or CD8+ T cells sorted from blood, taken in a trial of the OX40 agonist ivuxolimab. The receptors were gathered from an adult with an advanced solid tumor such as melanoma, head and neck, liver or kidney cancer. Both conserved end residues are part of each CDR3. D genes are given only for firm matches. Rows may omit the clone size; those that give it use once, few, many or a size class.

>NA|TRBV19|NA|TRBJ1-3
CASRTPAGNTIYF
TGTGCCAGTAGAACTCCCGCTGGAAACACCATATATTTT
>NA|TRBV9|TRBD1|TRBJ1-2
CASSGQGQYGYTF
TGTGCCAGCAGCGGACAGGGACAGTATGGCTACACCTTC
>NA|TRBV6-1|NA|TRBJ2-1
CASSTLRFDEQFF
TGTGCCAGCAGTACTCTACGGTTCGACGAGCAGTTCTTC
>NA|TRBV6-1|NA|TRBJ2-5
CATQGRPPLQETQYF
TGTGCCACCCAAGGGAGGCCCCCGCTCCAAGAGACCCAGTACTTC
>NA|TRBV2|TRBD2|TRBJ2-2
CASSEFLAGGGELFF
TGTGCCAGCAGTGAATTTCTAGCGGGGGGCGGGGAGCTGTTTTTT
>once|TRBV5-1|TRBD1|TRBJ2-2
CASSLGQGTSTGELFF
TGCGCCAGCAGCCTAGGACAGGGGACTTCGACCGGGGAGCTGTTTTTT
>NA|TRBV5-3|NA|TRBJ1-1
CARSSSTVLSPETEAFF
TGTGCCAGAAGCTCCTCGACTGTACTGTCTCCGGAGACTGAAGCTTTCTTT
>NA|TRBV28|NA|TRBJ2-5
CASTPGGHQETQYF
TGTGCCAGCACCCCCGGGGGCCATCAAGAGACCCAGTACTTC
>NA|TRBV7-7|TRBD2|TRBJ2-5
CASSKGLAGAGETQYF
TGTGCTAGCAGCAAAGGACTAGCGGGAGCTGGGGAGACCCAGTACTTC
>NA|TRBV18|TRBD1|TRBJ2-7
CASSPKAGGFHEQYF
TGTGCCAGCTCACCTAAGGCAGGGGGCTTCCACGAGCAGTACTTC
>NA|TRBV10-3|NA|TRBJ2-5
CAISELQKETQYF
TGTGCCATCAGTGAATTACAGAAAGAGACCCAGTACTTC
>NA|TRBV7-9|NA|TRBJ2-7
CASSFNRETYEQYF
TGTGCCAGCAGCTTCAACAGGGAGACCTACGAGCAGTACTTC
>NA|TRBV10-2|NA|TRBJ2-1
CASSEELFSYNEQFF
TGCGCCAGCAGTGAAGAACTCTTCTCCTACAATGAGCAGTTCTTC
>once|TRBV5-1|TRBD1|TRBJ1-3
CASSQTGTGNTIYF
TGCGCCAGCAGTCAGACAGGGACTGGAAACACCATATATTTT
>NA|TRBV7-8|TRBD1|TRBJ1-1
CASSSRDRGSNTEAFF
TGTGCCAGCAGCTCCCGGGACAGGGGATCGAACACTGAAGCTTTCTTT
>NA|TRBV5-1|NA|TRBJ2-3
CASSSSLGPTGTDTQYF
TGCGCCAGCAGCTCCTCCTTGGGACCAACGGGCACAGATACGCAGTATTTT
>NA|TRBV7-2|NA|TRBJ2-1
CASSRGGAWDNEQFF
TGTGCCAGCAGTAGAGGAGGGGCTTGGGACAATGAGCAGTTCTTC
>NA|TRBV7-2|NA|TRBJ2-7
CASSRGGGHSYEQYF
TGTGCCAGCAGCCGGGGCGGGGGCCACTCCTACGAGCAGTACTTC
>NA|TRBV5-1|NA|TRBJ1-1
CASSLGETNTEAFF
TGCGCCAGCAGCCTAGGGGAAACGAACACTGAAGCTTTCTTT
>NA|TRBV10-3|TRBD1|TRBJ2-7
CAISGTGEGEQYF
TGTGCCATCAGCGGGACAGGGGAGGGAGAGCAGTACTTC
>once|TRBV19|TRBD2|TRBJ2-7
CASSMEAGGSQSGEQYF
TGTGCCAGTAGTATGGAGGCGGGAGGTTCCCAGTCCGGCGAGCAGTACTTC
>NA|TRBV10-3|NA|TRBJ1-1
CAISEQGNTEAFF
TGTGCCATCAGTGAACAGGGGAACACTGAAGCTTTCTTT
>NA|TRBV7-9|TRBD1|TRBJ2-5
CASSVGQLQETQYF
TGTGCCAGCAGCGTGGGACAGCTCCAAGAGACCCAGTACTTC
>NA|TRBV2|TRBD1|TRBJ1-6
CASRGQWDNSPLHF
TGTGCCAGCAGGGGACAGTGGGATAATTCACCCCTCCACTTT
>NA|TRBV6-1|TRBD2|TRBJ2-1
CASSPTGTMILF
TGTGCCAGCAGCCCTACCGGGACTATGATTCTCTTC
>NA|TRBV5-8|NA|TRBJ2-1
CASSFRVAEQFF
TGTGCCAGCAGCTTCCGAGTCGCTGAGCAGTTCTTC
>NA|TRBV30|NA|TRBJ1-4
CAWRRLGSPKLFF
TGTGCCTGGAGACGGTTAGGGAGCCCTAAACTGTTTTTT
>NA|TRBV28|NA|TRBJ1-1
CASRWLGENTEAFF
TGTGCCAGCAGGTGGCTAGGCGAGAACACTGAAGCTTTCTTT
>NA|TRBV11-2|NA|TRBJ2-1
CASSGPGVAEQFF
TGTGCCAGCAGCGGCCCGGGAGTGGCTGAGCAGTTCTTC
>NA|TRBV10-2|NA|TRBJ2-7
CASSERQGSDEQYF
TGCGCCAGCAGTGAGAGGCAGGGGAGCGACGAGCAGTACTTC
>NA|TRBV2|NA|TRBJ2-2
CASSGGLNTGELFF
TGTGCCAGCAGTGGGGGACTGAACACCGGGGAGCTGTTTTTT
>NA|TRBV5-1|NA|TRBJ1-1
CASSLGQAGTEAFF
TGCGCCAGCAGCTTGGGACAGGCGGGGACTGAAGCTTTCTTT
>NA|TRBV5-1|TRBD1|TRBJ2-7
CASSSGGTGTYEQYF
TGCGCCAGCAGCTCGGGCGGGACAGGTACCTACGAGCAGTACTTC
>NA|TRBV28|TRBD1|TRBJ2-5
CASSSKGDRAWETQYF
TGTGCCAGCAGTTCCAAGGGGGACAGGGCATGGGAGACCCAGTACTTC
>NA|TRBV5-1|NA|TRBJ1-4
CASSLTGPNEKLFF
TGCGCCAGCAGTCTCACCGGCCCTAATGAAAAACTGTTTTTT
>NA|TRBV5-1|NA|TRBJ2-1
CASSSPAAVSYNEQFF
TGCGCCAGCAGCTCACCCGCCGCGGTCTCCTACAATGAGCAGTTCTTC
>NA|TRBV5-1|NA|TRBJ1-4
CASSRGQDLEKLFF
TGCGCCAGCAGCCGTGGACAAGACCTCGAAAAACTGTTTTTT
>NA|TRBV28|NA|TRBJ1-5
CASGTNQPQHF
TGTGCCAGCGGAACAAATCAGCCCCAGCATTTT
>NA|TRBV7-2|TRBD2|TRBJ2-5
CASSSGTSGMAGTQYF
TGTGCCAGCAGCTCCGGGACTAGCGGGATGGCTGGGACCCAGTACTTC
>once|TRBV14|NA|TRBJ2-1
CADAVLSRVQFF
TGTGCCGACGCAGTCTTGAGCCGCGTGCAGTTCTTC
>NA|TRBV7-3|NA|TRBJ2-1
CASIQDPGSYNEQFF
TGTGCCAGCATTCAGGACCCCGGCTCCTACAATGAGCAGTTCTTC
>NA|TRBV19|TRBD2|TRBJ2-7
CASKTSGPAYEQYF
TGTGCCAGTAAGACTAGCGGGCCAGCCTACGAGCAGTACTTC
>NA|TRBV2|NA|TRBJ2-1
CASIWQGALSSYNEQFF
TGTGCCAGCATCTGGCAGGGCGCGTTGAGCTCCTACAATGAGCAGTTCTTC
>NA|TRBV6-6|NA|TRBJ2-7
CASQGVTGSYEQYF
TGTGCCAGCCAAGGAGTCACAGGGAGCTACGAGCAGTACTTC
>once|TRBV4-1|NA|TRBJ1-3
CASSQDPLVSGNTIYF
TGCGCCAGCAGCCAAGATCCTTTGGTCTCTGGAAACACCATATATTTT
>NA|TRBV28|NA|TRBJ1-4
CASSPPQGGGEKLFF
TGTGCCAGCAGTCCTCCCCAGGGAGGAGGTGAAAAACTGTTTTTT
>NA|TRBV2|TRBD2|TRBJ2-7
CASSVGGNYEQYF
TGTGCCAGCAGTGTGGGGGGGAACTACGAGCAGTACTTC
>NA|TRBV18|NA|TRBJ2-1
CASSPDRTAQFF
TGTGCCAGCTCACCAGACCGGACGGCTCAGTTCTTC
>few|TRBV7-2|NA|TRBJ1-1
CASSLEWRVRAPRTEAFF
TGTGCCAGCAGCTTAGAGTGGCGGGTGAGGGCCCCGCGGACTGAAGCTTTCTTT
>NA|TRBV5-4|TRBD2|TRBJ2-2
CASSLGLAGYTGELFF
TGTGCCAGCAGCCTGGGACTAGCGGGATATACCGGGGAGCTGTTTTTT
>NA|TRBV7-6|NA|TRBJ1-1
CASSRRQTNTEAFF
TGTGCCAGCAGCCGCCGACAGACAAACACTGAAGCTTTCTTT
>NA|TRBV6-4|NA|TRBJ2-1
CASSDSGHHNEQFF
TGTGCCAGCAGTGACTCCGGACACCACAATGAGCAGTTCTTC
>NA|TRBV10-2|TRBD2|TRBJ2-7
CASSDGLAGVSEQYF
TGCGCCAGCAGTGACGGACTAGCGGGAGTCTCCGAGCAGTACTTC
>NA|TRBV19|NA|TRBJ2-7
CASNARGSYEQYF
TGTGCCAGTAATGCCAGGGGCTCCTACGAGCAGTACTTC
>NA|TRBV10-3|TRBD2|TRBJ2-2
CATRAGGTNTGELFF
TGTGCCACCCGGGCCGGGGGGACTAACACCGGGGAGCTGTTTTTT